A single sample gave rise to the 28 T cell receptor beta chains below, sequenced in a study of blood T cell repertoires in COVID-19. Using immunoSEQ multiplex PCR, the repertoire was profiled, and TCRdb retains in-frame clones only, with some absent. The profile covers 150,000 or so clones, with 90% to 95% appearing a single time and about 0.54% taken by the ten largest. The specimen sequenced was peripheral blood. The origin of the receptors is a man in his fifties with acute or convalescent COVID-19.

The CDR3 is CASSYLAQAQYF. As DNA, the CDR3 is TGTGCCAGCAGTTACCTAGCCCAGGCCCAGTACTTC. The chain employs TRBV6-2 or TRBV6-3 and TRBJ2-5; tentative D call: TRBD2 (5 bases). In germline, CDR1 is MNHEY, CDR2 SVGEGT. The V end was cut by 2 bases, the J end by 9 bases, with 10 bases between. This CDR3 has 12 residues.

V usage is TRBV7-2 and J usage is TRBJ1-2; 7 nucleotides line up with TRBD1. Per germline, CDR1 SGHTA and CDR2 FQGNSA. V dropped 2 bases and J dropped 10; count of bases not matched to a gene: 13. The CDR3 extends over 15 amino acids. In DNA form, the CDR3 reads TGTGCCAGCAGCTTACATCCGGGGCAGGGGGAGGACTACACCTTC. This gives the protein CASSLHPGQGEDYTF.

In nucleotides, the CDR3 is TGTGCCAGCCGGGACGCGGGGACAGTTCCCTACGAGCAGTACTTC. The encoded protein is CASRDAGTVPYEQYF. The chain joins TRBV19 to TRBJ2-7; the D gene is possibly TRBD1 (7 bases). Germline V lookup: CDR1 LNHDA, CDR2 SQIVND (reference sequence). V shed 9 bases and J shed 2 bases, with 20 bases lying between them. The CDR3 runs to 15 residues.

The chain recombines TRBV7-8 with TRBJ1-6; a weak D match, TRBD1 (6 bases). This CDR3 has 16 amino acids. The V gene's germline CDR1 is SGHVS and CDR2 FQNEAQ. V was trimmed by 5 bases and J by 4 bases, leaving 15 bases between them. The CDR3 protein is CASSRDIQPYNSPLHF. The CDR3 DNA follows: TGTGCCAGCAGCAGGGACATCCAACCTTATAATTCACCCCTCCACTTT. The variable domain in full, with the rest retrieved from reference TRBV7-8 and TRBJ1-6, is GAGVSQSPRYKVAKRGQDVALRCDPISGHVSLFWYQQALGQGPEFLTYFQNEAQLDKSGLPSDRFFAERPEGSVSTLKIQRTQQEDSAVYLCASSRDIQPYNSPLHFGNGTRLTVT.

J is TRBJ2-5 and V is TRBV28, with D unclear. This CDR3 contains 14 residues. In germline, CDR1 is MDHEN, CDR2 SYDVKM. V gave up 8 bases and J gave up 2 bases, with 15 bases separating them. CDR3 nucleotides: TGTGCCAGCGAGGTCGGTGGCAAACAAGAGACCCAGTACTTC. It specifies CASEVGGKQETQYF.

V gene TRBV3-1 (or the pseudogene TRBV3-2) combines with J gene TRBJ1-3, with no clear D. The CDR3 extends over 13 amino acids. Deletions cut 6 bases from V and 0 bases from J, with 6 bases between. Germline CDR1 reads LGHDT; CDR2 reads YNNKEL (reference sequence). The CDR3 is CASRESSGNTIYF. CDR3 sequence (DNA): TGTGCCAGCAGGGAGAGCTCTGGAAACACCATATATTTT.

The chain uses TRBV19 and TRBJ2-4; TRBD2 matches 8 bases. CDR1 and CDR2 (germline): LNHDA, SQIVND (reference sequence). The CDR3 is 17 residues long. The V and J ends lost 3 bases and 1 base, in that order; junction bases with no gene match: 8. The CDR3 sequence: CASSISGGAWAKNIQYF. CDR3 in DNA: TGTGCCAGTAGTATTTCGGGAGGGGCTTGGGCCAAAAACATTCAGTACTTC.

Here the CDR3 DNA reads TGTGCCTGGAGTGTACGTAGGGCTAGCTCGATTGCCTACGAGCAGTACGTC. Protein product: CAWSVRRASSIAYEQYV. This chain uses TRBV30 with TRBJ2-7; maybe TRBD2 (5 bases). CDR3 size: 17 residues. CDR1 and CDR2 from the germline V gene are GTSNPN and SVGIG (reference sequence). V lost 0 bases and J 2 bases, leaving 20 bases between the germline ends.

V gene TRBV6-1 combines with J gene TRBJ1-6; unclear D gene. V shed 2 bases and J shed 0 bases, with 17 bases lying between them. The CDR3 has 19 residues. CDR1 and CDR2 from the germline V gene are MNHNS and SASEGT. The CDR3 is CASSELPGGRASYNSPLHF. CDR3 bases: TGTGCCAGCAGTGAACTCCCCGGTGGGCGGGCCTCCTATAATTCACCCCTCCACTTT.

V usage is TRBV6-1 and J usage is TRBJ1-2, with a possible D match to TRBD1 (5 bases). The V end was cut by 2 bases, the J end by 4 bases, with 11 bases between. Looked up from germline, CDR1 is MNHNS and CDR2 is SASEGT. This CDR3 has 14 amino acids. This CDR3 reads CASSEFGGTYGYTF. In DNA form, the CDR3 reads TGTGCCAGCAGTGAATTCGGGGGGACCTATGGCTACACCTTC.

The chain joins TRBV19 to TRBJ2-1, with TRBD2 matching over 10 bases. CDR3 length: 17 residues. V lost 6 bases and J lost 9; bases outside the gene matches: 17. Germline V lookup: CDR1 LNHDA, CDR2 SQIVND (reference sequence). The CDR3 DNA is TGTGCCAGTAGCCCGCCCTTCCAAGCGGGGGGGCCCCGTGAGCAGTTCTTC. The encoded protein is CASSPPFQAGGPREQFF.

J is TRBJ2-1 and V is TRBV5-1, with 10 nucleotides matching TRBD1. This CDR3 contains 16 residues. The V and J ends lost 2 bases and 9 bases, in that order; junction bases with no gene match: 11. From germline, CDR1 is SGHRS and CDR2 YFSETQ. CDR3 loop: CASSLTGTGVKGEQFF. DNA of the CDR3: TGCGCCAGCAGCTTAACCGGGACAGGGGTGAAGGGTGAGCAGTTCTTC.

The CDR3 spells CASSPLAGGSYGYTF. The CDR3 DNA reads as TGTGCCAGCAGCCCCCTTGCGGGGGGTTCCTATGGCTACACCTTC. The rearrangement uses TRBV6-5 and TRBJ1-2, with TRBD1 as a possible D gene (5 bases). The V gene lost 6 bases and the J gene lost 4 bases, with 18 bases spanning the gap. The germline CDR1 and CDR2 sequences are MNHEY and SVGAGI. This CDR3 has 15 residues.

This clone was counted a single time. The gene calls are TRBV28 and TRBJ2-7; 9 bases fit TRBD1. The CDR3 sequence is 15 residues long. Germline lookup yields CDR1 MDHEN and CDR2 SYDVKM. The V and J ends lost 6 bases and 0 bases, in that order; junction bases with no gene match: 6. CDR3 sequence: CASRSAGQGSYEQYV. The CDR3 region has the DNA TGTGCCAGCAGATCCGCGGGACAGGGCTCCTACGAGCAGTACGTC.

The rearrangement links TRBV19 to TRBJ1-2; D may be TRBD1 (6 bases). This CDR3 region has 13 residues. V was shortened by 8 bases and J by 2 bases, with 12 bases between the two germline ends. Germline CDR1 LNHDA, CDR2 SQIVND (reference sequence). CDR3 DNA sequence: TGTGCCAGTTCGGACAGCGCCAACTATGGCTACACCTTC. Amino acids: CASSDSANYGYTF.

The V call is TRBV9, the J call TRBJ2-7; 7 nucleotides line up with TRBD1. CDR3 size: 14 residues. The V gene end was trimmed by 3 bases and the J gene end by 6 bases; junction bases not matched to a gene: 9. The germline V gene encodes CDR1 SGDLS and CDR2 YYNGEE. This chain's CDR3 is CASSGRQGSPEQYF. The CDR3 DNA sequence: TGTGCCAGCAGCGGTCGACAGGGATCCCCCGAGCAGTACTTC. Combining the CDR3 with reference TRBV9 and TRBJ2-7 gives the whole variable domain DSGVTQTPKHLITATGQRVTLRCSPRSGDLSVYWYQQSLDQGLQFLIQYYNGEERAKGNILERFSAQQFPDLHSELNLSSLELGDSALYFCASSGRQGSPEQYFGPGTRLTVT.

The CDR3 DNA follows: TGTGCCTGGAGTTGGGGCCGTGGCGGTCAGCCCCAGCATTTT. Translating it yields CAWSWGRGGQPQHF. The rearrangement uses TRBV30 and TRBJ1-5, with D maybe TRBD1 (5 bases). The ends were cut back, 2 bases at V and 6 bases at J, with 14 bases in the middle. Germline CDR1 and CDR2: GTSNPN and SVGIG (reference sequence). This CDR3 is built from 14 residues.

DNA of the CDR3: TGTGCCTGGAGCTGGGGCGGAACTTCATCTGGAAACACCATATATTTT. Amino acid sequence: CAWSWGGTSSGNTIYF. This chain connects TRBV30 to TRBJ1-3; tentative D call: TRBD1 (5 bases). In germline, CDR1 is GTSNPN, CDR2 SVGIG (reference sequence). Trimming stripped 3 bases from V and 1 base from J, with 16 bases between. There are 16 residues in the CDR3.

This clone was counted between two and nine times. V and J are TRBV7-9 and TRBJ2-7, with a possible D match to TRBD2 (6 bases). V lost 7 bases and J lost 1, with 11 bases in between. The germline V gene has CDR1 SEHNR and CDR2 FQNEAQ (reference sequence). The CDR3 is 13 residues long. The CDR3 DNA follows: TGTGCCAGCACCGCGACTAGTTCCTACGAGCAGTACTTC. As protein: CASTATSSYEQYF.

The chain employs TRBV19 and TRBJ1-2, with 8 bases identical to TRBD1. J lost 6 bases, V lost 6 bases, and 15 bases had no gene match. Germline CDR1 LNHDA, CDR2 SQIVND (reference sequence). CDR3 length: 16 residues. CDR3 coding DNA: TGTGCCAGTAGAAGGGCCGGGACAGGCGTCCTCCATGGCTACACCTTC. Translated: CASRRAGTGVLHGYTF.

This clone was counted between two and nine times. This CDR3 is CASRPRGPTNEKLFF. The CDR3 DNA reads TGTGCCAGCAGGCCTAGAGGGCCGACTAATGAAAAACTGTTTTTT. The chain is built from TRBV6-5 and TRBJ1-4; D ambiguous. This CDR3 is built from 15 residues. Germline CDR1 reads MNHEY; CDR2 reads SVGAGI. The V gene lost 6 bases and the J gene lost 2 bases, with 13 bases spanning the gap.

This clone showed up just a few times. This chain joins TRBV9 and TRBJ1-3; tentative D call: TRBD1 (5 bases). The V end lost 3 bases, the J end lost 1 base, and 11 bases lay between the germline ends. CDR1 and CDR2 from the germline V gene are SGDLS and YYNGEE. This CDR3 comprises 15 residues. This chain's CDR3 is CASSAGGVSGNTIYF. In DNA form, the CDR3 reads TGTGCCAGCAGCGCGGGAGGGGTTTCTGGAAACACCATATATTTT.

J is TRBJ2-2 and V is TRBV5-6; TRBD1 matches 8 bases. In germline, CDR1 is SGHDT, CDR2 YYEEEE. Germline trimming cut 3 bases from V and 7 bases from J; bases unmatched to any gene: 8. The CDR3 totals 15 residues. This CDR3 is CASSSPGTGVGELFF. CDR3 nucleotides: TGTGCCAGCAGCTCCCCCGGGACAGGTGTCGGGGAGCTGTTTTTT.

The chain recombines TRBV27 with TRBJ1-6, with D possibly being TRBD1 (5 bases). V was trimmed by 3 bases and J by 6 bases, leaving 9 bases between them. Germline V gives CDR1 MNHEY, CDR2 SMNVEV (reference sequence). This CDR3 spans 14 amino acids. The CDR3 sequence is CASSFRQFNSPLHF. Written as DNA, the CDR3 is TGTGCCAGCAGTTTTCGACAGTTTAATTCACCCCTCCACTTT.

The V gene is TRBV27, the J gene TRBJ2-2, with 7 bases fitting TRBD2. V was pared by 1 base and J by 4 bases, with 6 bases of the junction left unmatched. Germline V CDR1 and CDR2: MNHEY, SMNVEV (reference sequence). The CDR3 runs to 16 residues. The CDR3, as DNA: TGTGCCAGCAGTTTATTAGGCGGGAGAACCACCGGGGAGCTGTTTTTT. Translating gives CASSLLGGRTTGELFF.

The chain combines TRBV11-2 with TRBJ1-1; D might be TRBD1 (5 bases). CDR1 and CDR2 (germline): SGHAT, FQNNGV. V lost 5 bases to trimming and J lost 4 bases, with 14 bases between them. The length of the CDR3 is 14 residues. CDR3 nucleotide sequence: TGTGCCAGCAGCCCAAGGGGCAGAACCACTGAAGCTTTCTTT. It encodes CASSPRGRTTEAFF. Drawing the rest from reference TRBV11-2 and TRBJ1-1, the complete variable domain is EAGVAQSPRYKIIEKRQSVAFWCNPISGHATLYWYQQILGQGPKLLIQFQNNGVVDDSQLPKDRFSAERLKGVDSTLKIQPAKLEDSAVYLCASSPRGRTTEAFFGQGTRLTVV.

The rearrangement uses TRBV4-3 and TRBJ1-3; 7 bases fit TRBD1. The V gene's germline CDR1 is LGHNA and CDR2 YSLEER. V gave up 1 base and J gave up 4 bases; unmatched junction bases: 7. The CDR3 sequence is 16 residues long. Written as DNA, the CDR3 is TGCGCCAGCAGCCAAGGTGACAGGGTAGGAGGAAACACCATATATTTT. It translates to CASSQGDRVGGNTIYF.

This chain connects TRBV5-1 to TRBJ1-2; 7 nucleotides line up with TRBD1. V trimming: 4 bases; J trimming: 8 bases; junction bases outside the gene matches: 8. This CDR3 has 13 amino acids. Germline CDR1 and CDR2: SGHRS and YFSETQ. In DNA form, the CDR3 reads TGCGCCAGCAGCACCACAACAGGGGACGGCTACACCTTC. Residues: CASSTTTGDGYTF.